Listed below are T cell receptor beta chains from one sample, sequenced in a study of metastatic and nonmetastatic thyroid tumors. TCRdb reassembled clones from the PCR reads with MiXCR. In the table there are over 9,000 clones, over 30% of which are singletons. Sequencing input: tumor tissue. The origin of the receptors is a female donor with papillary thyroid cancer or a benign thyroid nodule (not recorded which). Some clones in this sample may be carry-over from other donors' samples. The CDR3 runs from the conserved cysteine through the conserved F or W. D genes are given only for firm matches. Expanded clones are given a class, and other clones once, few, many or no size at all.

16 | TRBJ2-1 | - | TRBV18 | - | CASSPRLAVTYNEQFF | TGTGCCAGCTCACCGAGGTTAGCGGTGACGTACAATGAGCAGTTCTTC
14 | TRBJ2-1 | - | TRBV5-1 | TRBD1 | CASSLGTGNNEQFF | TGCGCCAGCAGCTTGGGGACAGGGAACAATGAGCAGTTCTTC
15 | TRBJ2-7 | - | TRBV6-5 | TRBD2 | CASSYSRLAGGEQYF | TGTGCCAGCAGTTACTCGCGACTAGCGGGAGGCGAGCAGTACTTC
13 | TRBJ1-1 | few | TRBV6-5 | - | CASSYSMNTESFF | TGTGCCAGCAGTTACTCCATGAACACTGAATCTTTCTTT
16 | TRBJ2-7 | once | TRBV11-2 | - | CASSLTPSFEVYEQYF | TGTGCCAGCAGCTTAACACCCTCCTTCGAGGTATACGAGCAGTACTTC
13 | TRBJ2-1 | - | TRBV7-3 | - | CASSFIKQSEQFF | TGTGCCAGCAGCTTTATAAAACAGTCTGAGCAGTTCTTC
15 | TRBJ2-7 | few | TRBV6-1 | TRBD1 | CASSPDRGNSYEQYF | TGTGCCAGCAGCCCCGACAGGGGCAACTCCTACGAGCAGTACTTC
15 | TRBJ2-6 | - | TRBV20-1 | - | CSARDLKRGANVLTF | TGCAGTGCTAGAGACTTGAAAAGGGGGGCCAACGTCCTGACTTTC
15 | TRBJ2-7 | - | TRBV11-2 | TRBD2 | CASSLFSGREYEQYF | TGTGCCAGCAGCTTATTTAGCGGGAGGGAGTACGAGCAGTACTTC
14 | TRBJ1-5 | - | TRBV6-1 | TRBD1 | CASTEGQGGQPQHF | TGTGCCAGCACCGAGGGACAGGGGGGACAGCCCCAGCATTTT
13 | TRBJ1-1 | - | TRBV20-1 | - | CSNHSPSQNEAFF | TGCAGTAACCATAGCCCCTCGCAGAATGAAGCTTTCTTT
15 | TRBJ2-6 | - | TRBV27 | - | CASSSLESGANVLTF | TGTGCCAGCAGCTCACTTGAATCTGGGGCCAACGTCCTGACTTTC
15 | TRBJ2-3 | once | TRBV5-1 | - | CASSVGDPSTDTQYF | TGCGCCAGCAGCGTCGGGGACCCAAGCACAGATACGCAGTATTTT
14 | TRBJ1-4 | - | TRBV7-9 | - | CASSLSRANEKLFF | TGTGCCAGCAGCTTATCACGGGCTAATGAAAAACTGTTTTTT
15 | TRBJ2-7 | - | TRBV7-3 | TRBD1 | CASSYTRDRGYEQYF | TGTGCCAGCAGCTACACCCGGGACAGGGGGTACGAGCAGTACTTC
11 | TRBJ2-7 | - | TRBV14 | - | CASSQGQEQYF | TGTGCCAGCAGCCAAGGCCAGGAGCAGTACTTC
15 | TRBJ2-2 | few | TRBV2 | - | CASRVQGFNTGELFF | TGTGCCAGCAGGGTGCAGGGCTTCAACACCGGGGAGCTGTTTTTT
14 | TRBJ2-2 | - | TRBV6-1 | TRBD1 | CASSRQGATGELFF | TGTGCCAGCAGTAGGCAGGGGGCAACCGGGGAGCTGTTTTTT
14 | TRBJ1-2 | - | TRBV28 | TRBD1 | CASSLWDRVNGYTF | TGTGCCAGCAGTTTATGGGACAGGGTGAACGGCTACACCTTC
15 | TRBJ1-3 | few | TRBV28 | TRBD1 | CASSLYRGSGNTIYF | TGTGCCAGCAGTTTATACAGGGGCTCTGGAAACACCATATATTTT
16 | TRBJ2-7 | - | TRBV6-2/TRBV6-3 | TRBD2 | CASIQAVAGGLYEQYF | TGTGCCAGCATTCAAGCGGTAGCGGGGGGGCTCTACGAGCAGTACTTC
16 | TRBJ2-2 | - | TRBV19 | - | CASITSTVPVAGELFF | TGTGCCAGTATCACCTCGACGGTCCCGGTAGCCGGGGAGCTGTTTTTT
13 | TRBJ2-6 | few | TRBV19 | - | CASSAVGANVLTF | TGTGCCAGTAGTGCAGTCGGGGCCAACGTCCTGACTTTC
12 | TRBJ2-2 | few | TRBV6-1 | - | CASWRNTGELFF | TGTGCCAGCTGGCGGAACACCGGGGAGCTGTTTTTT
13 | TRBJ2-7 | few | TRBV6-1 | - | CASSELQGYEQYF | TGTGCCAGCAGTGAACTACAGGGCTACGAGCAGTACTTC
15 | TRBJ2-7 | - | TRBV11-2 | - | CASSLDRGAIDEQYF | TGTGCCAGCAGCTTAGACAGGGGAGCTATCGACGAGCAGTACTTC
15 | TRBJ1-2 | - | TRBV6-1 | TRBD1 | CASRDRDRHFYGYTF | TGTGCCAGCAGGGACCGGGACAGGCACTTCTATGGCTACACCTTC
13 | TRBJ1-5 | few | TRBV24-1 | - | CATSDSRDQPQHF | TGTGCCACCAGTGATTCCAGAGATCAGCCCCAGCATTTT
15 | TRBJ2-1 | large | TRBV7-8 | TRBD1 | CASSSTRRVTGGEFF | TGTGCCAGCAGCTCTACCCGTAGAGTTACAGGGGGCGAGTTCTTC
14 | TRBJ1-2 | - | TRBV6-1 | - | CASSDAPSPDGYTF | TGTGCCAGCAGTGATGCCCCCAGCCCCGATGGCTACACCTTC